A selection of T cell receptor beta chains follows, all from one sample in a study of blood T cell repertoires in COVID-19. Generated by immunoSEQ multiplex PCR, the TCRdb table keeps only in-frame clones and is missing some. The sample contains roughly 340,000 clones, approximately 91% of which appear only once. The sample was peripheral blood. Receptors originate from a woman in her seventies with COVID-19, enrolled during active disease. The CDR3 runs from the conserved cysteine through the conserved F or W. A D gene is named only where the DNA matches it firmly. The listing skips clone size in some rows; elsewhere it reads once, few, many or a size class.

j_gene	d_gene	v_gene	abundance	CDR3aa	CDR3nt
TRBJ1-1	NA	TRBV30	NA	CAWSVDRRWSEAFF	TGTGCCTGGAGCGTCGACAGGAGGTGGAGTGAAGCTTTCTTT
TRBJ1-6	NA	TRBV2	NA	CASKGVYNSPLHF	TGTGCCAGCAAAGGGGTTTATAATTCACCCCTCCACTTT
TRBJ2-7	TRBD1	TRBV19	few	CASSAGGYEQYF	TGTGCCAGTAGTGCAGGGGGCTACGAGCAGTACTTC
TRBJ2-1	NA	TRBV7-9	NA	CASRVGLNNEQFF	TGTGCCAGCAGAGTGGGCCTGAACAATGAGCAGTTCTTC
TRBJ1-4	NA	TRBV12-3/TRBV12-4	NA	CAGGAILGLFF	TGTGCCGGGGGGGCGATTTTAGGACTGTTTTTT
TRBJ1-2	NA	TRBV5-1	NA	CASSLGADRPNGYTF	TGCGCCAGCAGCTTGGGGGCAGACAGGCCAAATGGCTACACCTTC
TRBJ1-1	TRBD1	TRBV12-3/TRBV12-4	NA	CASSLDRGAAFF	TGTGCCAGCAGCCTTGACAGGGGGGCAGCTTTCTTT
TRBJ2-3	TRBD1	TRBV5-6	once	CASSRGQGLTDTQYF	TGTGCCAGCAGCAGGGGACAGGGTTTGACAGATACGCAGTATTTT
TRBJ2-1	NA	TRBV5-1	NA	CASSDSSYNEQFF	TGCGCCAGCAGTGATAGCTCCTACAATGAGCAGTTCTTC
TRBJ1-2	TRBD1	TRBV5-4	NA	CASSPAGQGNYGYTF	TGTGCCAGCAGCCCAGCGGGACAGGGAAACTATGGCTACACCTTC
TRBJ1-6	NA	TRBV6-5	NA	CASSTGNSPLHF	TGTGCCAGCAGTACAGGGAACTCACCCCTCCACTTT
TRBJ1-2	NA	TRBV27	few	CASSLSAEAWSNYGYTF	TGTGCCAGCAGTTTATCGGCAGAAGCATGGAGTAACTATGGCTACACCTTC
TRBJ2-7	TRBD1	TRBV30	NA	CAWGTGREQYF	TGTGCCTGGGGGACAGGGCGCGAGCAGTACTTC
TRBJ1-1	NA	TRBV30	NA	CAWRIGVLGGEAFF	TGTGCCTGGAGGATCGGGGTCCTAGGAGGTGAAGCTTTCTTT
TRBJ2-1	TRBD1	TRBV29-1	NA	CSVVRQGSGDEQFF	TGCAGCGTTGTCCGACAGGGGTCCGGCGACGAGCAGTTCTTC
TRBJ1-1	NA	TRBV4-2	NA	CASSQGVRNEAFF	TGTGCCAGCAGCCAAGGTGTCAGGAATGAAGCTTTCTTT
TRBJ2-3	TRBD2	TRBV6-2/TRBV6-3	NA	CASSYLASGGRTTDTQYF	TGTGCCAGCAGTTACCTGGCTAGCGGGGGAAGGACCACAGATACGCAGTATTTT
TRBJ2-4	TRBD1	TRBV5-1	once	CASSPGQERSDIQYF	TGCGCCAGCAGCCCGGGACAGGAGCGTTCGGACATTCAGTACTTC
TRBJ1-1	TRBD1	TRBV5-8	NA	CASSLRQGSQAFF	TGTGCCAGCAGCTTGCGACAGGGGTCTCAAGCTTTCTTT
TRBJ1-1	NA	TRBV28	few	CASSLWGGQPNTEAFF	TGTGCCAGCAGTTTATGGGGCGGGCAGCCGAACACTGAAGCTTTCTTT
TRBJ1-2	TRBD1	TRBV7-3	NA	CASSLGGTGAVYGYTF	TGTGCCAGCAGCTTAGGAGGGACAGGGGCCGTCTATGGCTACACCTTC
TRBJ1-1	TRBD1	TRBV5-1	NA	CASSLTLTGGGEAFF	TGCGCCAGCAGCTTGACCCTGACAGGGGGCGGTGAAGCTTTCTTT
TRBJ1-2	NA	TRBV24-1	NA	CATSPGINYGYTF	TGTGCCACCAGTCCAGGGATTAACTATGGCTACACCTTC
TRBJ2-1	NA	TRBV11-3	NA	CASSLDRYGEQFF	TGTGCCAGCAGCTTAGACAGGTACGGTGAGCAGTTCTTC
TRBJ1-3	NA	TRBV9	NA	CASSPPRGFVSGNTIYF	TGTGCCAGCAGCCCCCCCCGCGGGTTCGTCTCTGGAAACACCATATATTTT
TRBJ1-2	NA	TRBV9	once	CASSDYYGYTF	TGTGCCAGCAGCGACTACTATGGCTACACCTTC
TRBJ1-4	TRBD1	TRBV2	NA	CASRVQGAYEKLFF	TGTGCCAGCAGGGTACAGGGGGCCTATGAAAAACTGTTTTTT
TRBJ2-1	TRBD1	TRBV24-1	NA	CATSDEGARNRNEQFF	TGTGCCACCAGTGACGAGGGGGCGCGCAATCGCAATGAGCAGTTCTTC